The rows below give T cell receptor beta chains drawn from one sample of a study of cytotoxic CD8 clonotypes in ibrutinib-treated CLL. TCRdb keeps only in-frame clones here, not all; method: immunoSEQ multiplex PCR. The sample holds about 19,000 clones, 81% seen once. Specimen: PBMCs, collected before ibrutinib treatment. The receptors stem from a human donor with chronic lymphocytic leukemia. Each CDR3 is given with its conserved first and last residue. A D gene is named only where the DNA matches it firmly. Only some rows state a clone size, as once, few, many or a class for expanded clones.

D	V	J	size	DNA	CDR3
.	TRBV7-9	TRBJ2-1	.	TGTGCCAGCGCCCAGACAGGGACTGAGTTCTTC	CASAQTGTEFF
.	TRBV10-2	TRBJ1-6	.	TGCGCCAGCAGTGAAGGACGGAGCCATTATAATTCACCCCTCCACTTT	CASSEGRSHYNSPLHF
.	TRBV15	TRBJ1-2	.	TGTGCCACCAGCAGAGGAAATTCCGAGAGGTATGGCTACACCTTC	CATSRGNSERYGYTF
.	TRBV18	TRBJ2-1	.	TGTGCCAGCTCACCGGGAGCAGGACGATACAATGAGCAGTTCTTC	CASSPGAGRYNEQFF
TRBD1	TRBV10-2	TRBJ2-7	.	TGCGCCAGCAGCAGGGACAGGGGAGTCAACGAGCAGTACTTC	CASSRDRGVNEQYF
.	TRBV28	TRBJ1-1	.	TGTGCCAGCAGTTCCCCCCGAGAAGCTTTCTTT	CASSSPREAFF
.	TRBV15	TRBJ1-5	once	TGTGCCACCAGCAGAGGTTTGGGAGATAGCAATCAGCCCCAGCATTTT	CATSRGLGDSNQPQHF
TRBD1	TRBV4-3	TRBJ2-7	.	TGCGCCAGCAGCCACAACAGGGGGCAGTACGAGCAGTACTTC	CASSHNRGQYEQYF
.	TRBV7-2	TRBJ1-1	.	TGTGCCAGCAGCTTCGGCAGAAACACTGAAGCTTTCTTT	CASSFGRNTEAFF
.	TRBV15	TRBJ2-1	.	TGTGCCACCAGCAGAGATGGCGGTAACAATGAGCAGTTCTTC	CATSRDGGNNEQFF
.	TRBV11-2	TRBJ2-3	.	TGTGCCAGCAGCTCGTACACAGATACGCAGTATTTT	CASSSYTDTQYF
TRBD1	TRBV6-4	TRBJ1-1	.	TGTGCCAGCAGTAAGACAGGGGGAAACACTGAAGCTTTCTTT	CASSKTGGNTEAFF
.	TRBV5-1	TRBJ2-5	.	TGCGCCAGCAGCTTGGAGGGACCCCCTATTGTGGGGACCCAGTACTTC	CASSLEGPPIVGTQYF
TRBD1	TRBV10-3	TRBJ1-3	.	TGTGCCATCAGTGAGTTCCCAGGGGGCCTCTCTGGAAACACCATATATTTT	CAISEFPGGLSGNTIYF
.	TRBV2	TRBJ2-3	.	TGTGCCAGCATTCCCTCTCCGGGTACAGATACGCAGTATTTT	CASIPSPGTDTQYF
.	TRBV27	TRBJ2-3	.	TGTGCCAGCAGTTTGAGGGGCTTGAGCACAGATACGCAGTATTTT	CASSLRGLSTDTQYF
.	TRBV6-5	TRBJ1-2	once	TGTGCCAGCAGCTTCTATATGGGGGGGAACTATGGCTACACCTTC	CASSFYMGGNYGYTF
.	TRBV6-5	TRBJ1-4	.	TGTGCCAGCAGCCGAATACAGCGTAATGAAAAACTGTTTTTT	CASSRIQRNEKLFF
.	TRBV6-5	TRBJ1-1	.	TGTGCCAGCAGTGCCCTCTCCTCGAACACTGAAGCTTTCTTT	CASSALSSNTEAFF
TRBD1	TRBV7-2	TRBJ1-4	few	TGTGCCAGCAGCTTAGATCCGGGGACAGCAACTAATGAAAAACTGTTTTTT	CASSLDPGTATNEKLFF
TRBD1	TRBV11-3	TRBJ1-6	.	TGTGCCAGCAGCCCCGGACAGGGTAGTTCTAATTCACCCCTCCACTTT	CASSPGQGSSNSPLHF
.	TRBV6-5	TRBJ2-7	.	TGTGCCAGCACCTCAAGGACAGTAGGGGAGCAGTACTTC	CASTSRTVGEQYF
TRBD1	TRBV6-5	TRBJ1-1	.	TGTGCCACCTCGAGACAGGGACCCACTGAAGCTTTCTTT	CATSRQGPTEAFF
TRBD1	TRBV10-3	TRBJ1-3	once	TGTGCCGTCCGGACAGGGGGCACTGGAAACACCATATATTTT	CAVRTGGTGNTIYF
.	TRBV16	TRBJ2-4	.	TGTGCCAGCAGCCTGCGGACAGAGGTAGCCAAAAACATTCAGTACTTC	CASSLRTEVAKNIQYF
.	TRBV7-8	TRBJ2-1	.	TGTGCCAGCAGCTTAGTCCGGCCGGGACTTCAACCAAAGCAGTTCTTC	CASSLVRPGLQPKQFF